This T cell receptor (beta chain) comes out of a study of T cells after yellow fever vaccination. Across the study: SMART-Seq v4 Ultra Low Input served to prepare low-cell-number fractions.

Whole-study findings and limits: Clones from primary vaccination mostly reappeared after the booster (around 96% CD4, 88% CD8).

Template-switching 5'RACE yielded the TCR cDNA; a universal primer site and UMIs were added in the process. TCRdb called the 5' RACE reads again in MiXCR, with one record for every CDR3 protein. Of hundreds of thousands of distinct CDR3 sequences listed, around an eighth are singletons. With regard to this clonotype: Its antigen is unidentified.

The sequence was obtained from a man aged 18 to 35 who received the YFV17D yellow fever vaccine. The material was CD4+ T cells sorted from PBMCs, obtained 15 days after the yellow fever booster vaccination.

The CDR3 nucleotides read TGTGCCAGCAGTTTGAGCAGGGCGGGCACCGGGGAGCTGTTTTTT. Amino acid sequence: CASSLSRAGTGELFF. The J gene is TRBJ2-2, the V gene TRBV12-3 or TRBV12-4; tentatively, D is TRBD1 or TRBD2 (5 bases each). The CDR3 extends over 15 amino acids. Trimming removed 3 bases from V and 4 bases from J, with 12 bases in between.